This T cell receptor (beta chain) derives from a study of CD8 T cells in Susac syndrome. General study findings and limits: The authors acknowledged that their TCR sequencing and HLA analysis involved a relatively small number of individuals.

The Susac syndrome patients fit the recently defined diagnostic criteria for definite or probable disease. Random-hexamer reverse transcription was applied to roughly 0.45 to 1 ug RNA. TCRdb ran MiXCR on the immunoSEQ multiplex PCR reads and lists one entry per CDR3 protein. The top ten clones hold approximately 0.1% of a sample with roughly 190,000 distinct CDR3 sequences, approximately 94% of them seen once. About this clonotype: The antigen is undetermined.

CDR1 is MNHEY and CDR2 is SMNVEV in the germline V gene (reference sequence). The CDR3 sequence is 15 residues long. With V trimmed by 0 bases and J by 6 bases, 5 bases remained unmatched. The sequence came from a human donor with Susac syndrome. The J gene is TRBJ1-2, the V gene TRBV27, with 9 bases that match TRBD1. Sequenced material: CD4+ T cells from PBMCs. CDR3 nucleotide sequence: TGTGCCAGCAGTTTATCGGGACAGGGATTGGATGGCTACACCTTC. Translating it yields CASSLSGQGLDGYTF.